This T cell receptor (beta chain) was sequenced for a study of siplizumab effects on memory and regulatory T cells. Study observations and caveats: On average, nearly 70% of mappable alloreactive CD4+ clones were Treg-derived under siplizumab, against 26.9% in controls. The authors did not confirm suppressive function in proliferating Tregs from siplizumab cultures.

CDR1 and CDR2 from the germline V gene are MNHEY and SVGAGI. Trimming removed 2 bases at V and 1 base at J, with 9 bases between. CDR3 length equals 14 residues. Note on this clone: What it binds is unknown.

Clones were sequenced by immunoSEQ multiplex PCR, and TCRdb holds only the in-frame ones, with some missing. The sample yields fewer than 85,000 clones, roughly 94% seen once. Sequencing was done on a sample of CD8+ T cells sorted from blood. The sequence came from a human donor in good health. The chain is built from TRBV6-5 and TRBJ2-7; D perhaps matches TRBD2 (6 bases). The chain's CDR3 is CASSYIGGSYEQYF. The CDR3 nucleotides are TGTGCCAGCAGTTACATTGGGGGGTCCTACGAGCAGTACTTC.